One T cell receptor beta chain is described in this entry. No antigen is known for it. TCRdb's table, derived via immunoSEQ multiplex PCR, lists solely in-frame clones and lacks some. Of about 2 million clones listed, about 95% were seen once; the top ten hold about 1.1%. This sample is drawn from a study of shared clonotypes between healthy human individuals. Study-wide results and limits: Estimated clonotype richness was generally higher in naive than memory subsets.

CD45RO-negative, CCR7-selected cells formed the naive CD8 fraction, which excluded terminally differentiated effector memory CD45RA+ cells. All donors qualified as healthy HIV-negative adults and had experienced no recent acute infections or vaccinations. Sequences were obtained from naive CD8+ T cells sorted from blood. The source is a man aged 18-30 years in good health.

In nucleotides, the CDR3 is TGCGCCAGCAGCCAAGGGCTAGATCCCACCTACGAGCAGTACTTC. Its translation: CASSQGLDPTYEQYF. The chain couples TRBV5-1 to TRBJ2-7; D ambiguous. Germline V lookup: CDR1 SGHRS, CDR2 YFSETQ. The CDR3 covers 15 residues. V shed 4 bases and J shed 2 bases, with 16 bases lying between them.